Described below is a single TCR beta chain sequence and its context. The sample originates from a study of shared clonotypes between healthy human individuals. Here immunoSEQ multiplex PCR was the method, and the copy in TCRdb shows in-frame clones only, minus some. The table shows roughly 2.5 million clones, with around 90% occurring only once. The CDR3 runs to 14 residues. V lost 2 bases, J lost 2 bases, and 10 bases lay in between. Germline CDR1 SGHTS, CDR2 YDEGEE. Sequenced input: naive CD4+ T cells sorted from blood. Documented subset: CD45RA+ positively selected. This clonotype originated in a man aged 18 to 29 in good health. The chain recombines TRBV5-8 with TRBJ1-1, with D possibly matching TRBD1 (5 bases). The CDR3 bases are TGTGCCAGCAGCTTCGCAGGGAAAAACACTGAAGCTTTCTTT. This sequence encodes CASSFAGKNTEAFF.